The entry below describes one TCR beta chain. The data derive from a study of blood T cell repertoires in COVID-19. Looking at the study overall: COVID-19 samples from acute and convalescent phases originated in the United States, Italy and Spain.

There are 14 residues in the CDR3. Trimming shortened V by 4 bases and J by 5 bases, and 10 bases separated the two germline ends. Germline V gene data show CDR1 as SGHRS and CDR2 as YFSETQ. Per the original methods: Amplification from reference gene primers served as the basis for estimated nucleated cell counts. This table comes from immunoSEQ multiplex PCR, and its TCRdb copy is limited to in-frame clones, with some not included. V, J and clone size are those of that table, while D and trimming were read from the DNA. Of around 150,000 clones in the sample, roughly 80% were seen once. The chain has TRBV5-1 and TRBJ1-6, with no clear D. The material sequenced was peripheral blood. This TCR was recovered from a woman aged 80 or older with acute or convalescent COVID-19. Here the CDR3 reads CASSTTRDNSPLHF. CDR3 bases: TGCGCCAGCAGCACGACGCGGGATAATTCACCCCTCCACTTT.